The entry that follows covers one T cell receptor beta chain sequence. This clone was seen a handful of times. The antigen it recognizes is unknown. Base qualities are not provided; no much larger clone lies one nucleotide away. Trimming removed 6 bases from V and 9 bases from J, leaving 16 bases between the germline ends. CDR1 and CDR2 are drawn from the germline V gene: SGHRS, YFSETQ. Taken from cysteine to phenylalanine, the CDR3 has 14 residues. Only the CDR3 region is kept as DNA, spanning 42 bases read in frame from base 1. This record comes from a study of T cells in localized non-small cell lung cancer (dated by TCRdb to about 2020). With respect to the entire study: The study examined T cell repertoires in approximately 240 patients with early-stage NSCLC and compared tumors with uninvolved tumor-adjacent lungs. All 220 or so NSCLC patients in the cohort were treatment-naive and had localized lung tumors that were resected. NSCLC patients had a mean age of approximately 72 years, and fewer than 150 were male and 107 female.

TCR beta CDR3 regions were sequenced from DNA using the immunoSEQ Assay. The study's processing was this. T cell density was computed as TCR beta template counts normalized to usable DNA estimated by amplifying housekeeping genes. The preseqR package was used to estimate richness by extrapolating to 400,000 templates for PBMC samples and to 120,000 templates for tissue samples. Clonality was defined by subtracting Pielou's evenness from one. Differential abundance testing on productive amino-acid clonotypes, with a minimum total count of 5 and an alpha of 0.1, was used to identify tissue-enriched TCRs. The Jaccard Index and the Morisita Overlap Index were used to measure how much the repertoires overlapped between compartments. GLIPH grouped TCR beta CDR3s together with public tetramer-defined viral CDR3s, and a viral motif had to include at least three viral sequences and also show V-gene enrichment. TCRdb's version of the immuneACCESS table is confined to in-frame rearrangements and falls short of the full clone set. An unresolved V gene accounts for under half of the shortfall where checked; the remainder is of unknown origin. D and trimming were read from the DNA, whereas the V and J calls and clone size are those reported in that table. In this sample the table shows more than 9,000 clones, around 79% of which occur a single time. Around 29% of the sample is in the top ten clones.

At diagnosis, peripheral blood, uninvolved tumor-adjacent lung and tumor were collected and stored as a combination of fresh-frozen and FFPE material. For TCR repertoire profiling, blood samples were analyzed as peripheral blood mononuclear cells. What the work shows at the level of the full study, not this receptor alone: Because the study design was exploratory, TCR variables were selected using unadjusted p-values without false-discovery rate correction. The highest T cell clonality was observed in uninvolved tumor-adjacent lung, where clonality exceeded that of tumor, suggesting that antigenic responses were more focused in uninvolved tumor-adjacent lung. Because multi-region tumor sequencing was not done, intratumor heterogeneity could not be ruled out. Of the top 100 tumor clones, a median of approximately 60 were detected in paired uninvolved adjacent lung; approximately 28 were also among that lung's top 100. Longer overall survival was associated with higher T cell density in blood, whereas shorter survival was associated with higher clonality in adjacent lung.

This receptor was taken from a male donor older than 55 with stage I lung adenocarcinoma. In this chain, TRBV5-1 is recombined with TRBJ1-6; TRBD1 could be the D gene, as 5 bases match. Specimen: peripheral blood, collected before any cancer treatment. The CDR3 sequence is CASNLPGAGSPLHF. The nucleotide sequence is given as TGCGCCAGCAACCTCCCCGGGGCTGGTTCACCCCTCCACTTT. Reference TRBV5-1 and TRBJ1-6 genes cover what lies past the CDR3, so the full variable domain is KAGVTQTPRYLIKTRGQQVTLSCSPISGHRSVSWYQQTPGQGLQFLFEYFSETQRNKGNFPGRFSGRQFSNSRSEMNVSTLELGDSALYLCASNLPGAGSPLHFGNGTRLTVT.